This T cell receptor (beta chain) was sequenced in a study of blood T cell repertoires in COVID-19. Across the whole study: Samples came from the United States, Italy and Spain, spanning acute and convalescent COVID-19.

This CDR3 contains 14 residues. Looked up from germline, CDR1 is MNHEY and CDR2 is SMNVEV (reference sequence). V was trimmed by 3 bases and J by 8 bases, leaving 16 bases between them. Authors' methods: Nucleated cell number was recorded as an estimate derived from reference gene primer amplification. The method was immunoSEQ multiplex PCR; TCRdb's version includes in-frame clones alone and lacks a portion of them. That table gives V, J and clone size, and the DNA gave D and trimming. The sample lists about 140,000 clones; around 89% were seen once. V and J are TRBV27 and TRBJ1-2; maybe TRBD1 (6 bases). The specimen sequenced was peripheral blood. The TCR comes from a man in his fifties or sixties with active or convalescent COVID-19. The CDR3 DNA follows: TGTGCCAGCAGTTTCGGACAGTTCGAGGACGGCTACACCTTC. Translation gives CASSFGQFEDGYTF.